The source of this T cell receptor beta chain is a study of yellow fever vaccine responses in identical twins. This clonotype was recorded a few times. No antigen is known for it. TCRdb reprocessed the RT-PCR reads via MiXCR and lists one record per CDR3 protein. The table includes roughly 7,200 distinct CDR3 sequences, 80% to 85% detected once. Germline V gene lookup returns CDR1 MNHEY and CDR2 SVGEGT. This CDR3 has 14 amino acids. The germline V and J ends were trimmed by 2 bases and 1 base, with 8 bases remaining between them. Study findings and constraints: Reportedly, the response of twins' T cells to the vaccine seemed partly convergent, partly personalized.

This clonotype originated in a woman aged 18-29 years who received the yellow fever vaccine. The rearrangement links TRBV6-2 or TRBV6-3 to TRBJ1-2, with D possibly TRBD1 on 5 matching bases. The material was T cells from blood (PBMCs), unsorted or a sorted subset (not recorded which), obtained before or after yellow fever vaccination (not recorded which). DNA for the CDR3: TGTGCCAGCAGTTACGAGGGACTTAACTATGGCTACACCTTC. Translating gives CASSYEGLNYGYTF.